The next 2 T cell receptor beta chains were all read from a single sample in a study of T-cell reconstitution after alpha-beta-depleted transplantation in children. A TCRbeta library incorporating unique molecular identifiers was prepared. TCRdb recomputed calls from the PCR reads with MiXCR, one row per CDR3 protein. Of more than 400,000 distinct CDR3 sequences listed, roughly 44% are singletons. The specimen comprised PBMCs, sampled before TCRalphabeta/CD19-depleted stem cell transplant. Receptors were obtained from a girl aged 2 to 9 with aplastic anemia, due to receive a stem cell transplant.

This rearrangement joins TRBV28 to TRBJ2-7; weak D call: TRBD1 (5 bases). The germline CDR1 and CDR2 sequences are MDHEN and SYDVKM. The CDR3 is 14 residues long. V lost 3 bases to trimming and J lost 3 bases, with 12 bases between them. This CDR3 reads CASSFPGHRYEQYF. CDR3 bases: TGTGCCAGCAGTTTTCCAGGACACCGCTACGAGCAGTACTTC.

The V and J genes are TRBV4-1 and TRBJ2-1, with 10 bases that match TRBD2. Germline V gene data show CDR1 as MGHRA and CDR2 as YSYEKL. The V and J ends lost 4 bases and 9 bases, in that order; junction bases with no gene match: 12. The CDR3 has 16 residues. CDR3 DNA: TGCGCCAGCAGCCCCATAGCGGGAGGCAGGTTTGGTGAGCAGTTCTTC. Protein product: CASSPIAGGRFGEQFF.